This T cell receptor (beta chain) was recovered during a study of T cells after yellow fever vaccination. Findings of the study overall: Abundant clonotypes from the bulk population could have been carried over as contaminants into FACS-sorted repertoires.

5'RACE template switching produced TCR cDNA carrying a universal primer site and UMIs. TCRdb passed the 5' RACE reads through MiXCR, listing each CDR3 protein once. The sample lists about 300,000 distinct CDR3 sequences, around 6.8% seen once, with roughly a sixth in the top ten. V lost 6 bases to trimming and J lost 5 bases; unmatched junction nucleotides: 16. CDR3 length equals 18 residues. The V gene's germline CDR1 is DFQATT and CDR2 SNEGSKA (reference sequence). A note on this clonotype: The target antigen is unknown.

The sequence was collected from a young man who received the YFV17D yellow fever vaccine. This chain connects TRBV20-1 to TRBJ2-3; 14 bases map to TRBD2. The input for sequencing was PBMCs, taken around 45 days after the first yellow fever vaccination. The CDR3 coding sequence is TGCAGTGCGCCAGGGGGGAGACTAGCGGGGGGGCCTAGAGATACGCAGTATTTT. Translation: CSAPGGRLAGGPRDTQYF.